This T cell receptor beta chain was obtained from a study of T cell responses to AZD1222 COVID-19 vaccine. In this sample, this clone turned up once. The CDR3 is 15 amino acids. V dropped 2 bases and J dropped 5; count of bases not matched to a gene: 10. Germline CDR1 and CDR2: GTSNPN and SVGIG (reference sequence). Sequenced by immunoSEQ multiplex PCR; TCRdb stores in-frame clones only, minus some. The sample contains 70,000 to 85,000 clones, 80% to 90% of which appear only once. The sequencing here drew on peripheral blood, taken on day 0 of AZD1222 vaccination. This TCR came from an adult in good health. V and J are TRBV30 and TRBJ2-7; 9 bases match TRBD1. The CDR3 loop is CAWSTGTGSRNEQYF. The CDR3 bases are TGTGCCTGGAGTACGGGGACAGGGAGTAGGAACGAGCAGTACTTC.